This T cell receptor beta chain derives from a study of beta chain features in type 1 diabetes. V was clipped by 2 bases and J by 0 bases, with 9 bases between them. The CDR3 loop spans 15 amino acids. CDR1 is MDHEN, CDR2 SYDVKM, per germline. Broader study findings: TCRB CDR3s were moderately but significantly shorter in Type 1 diabetes patients in all four CD4+ subsets.

The entirety of the isolated RNA underwent reverse transcription, so expressed TCRB transcripts were sequenced. Some clones are missing from TCRdb's copy, which holds only in-frame ones; the method was immunoSEQ multiplex PCR. The table lists 550,000 to 850,000 clones, roughly an eighth of them singletons. This clone was seen only a few times. Its antigen is still unknown. Other DNA sequences in this sample translate to the same CDR3. The sample consisted of naive CD4+ T cells from blood. This TCR derives from a man aged 18 to 35 with type 1 diabetes. V usage is TRBV28 and J usage is TRBJ2-3; tentatively, D is TRBD1 (6 bases). Here the CDR3 reads CASSLTQGSTDTQYF. Here the CDR3 DNA reads TGTGCCAGCAGTTTAACTCAGGGGAGCACAGATACGCAGTATTTT.